This T cell receptor beta chain came from a study of T and B cells in COVID-19 patients. Study context: Recovered patients mostly had mild to moderate COVID-19 managed as outpatients. Median age was 34 years in the recovered cohort and approximately 68 years in the active-infection cohort. Comorbidities linked to unfavorable COVID-19 outcome were present in about 90% of the 20 active-infection patients.

V lost 11 bases to trimming and J lost 6 bases, with 23 bases between them. Germline CDR1 reads MNHNY; CDR2 reads SVGAGI (reference sequence). CDR3 size: 16 residues. Whole-study results and caveats: Patients with COVID-19 reportedly showed strongly skewed T cell receptor beta variable and joining gene usage.

Multiplex PCR with BIOMED2 TRB-A/B primer pools amplified TRB rearrangements. One entry per CDR3 protein, called by TCRdb with MiXCR from the multiplex PCR reads. This table holds around 21,000 distinct CDR3 sequences, approximately 29% found once. Each TRB amplification used roughly 220-550 ng of genomic DNA from blood. A remark on this clonotype: Its antigen is unknown.

The receptor's source is a human donor who had recovered from COVID-19. This chain joins TRBV6-6 and TRBJ1-6, with a tentative D call TRBD1 (5 bases). Material: blood. CDR3 sequence (DNA): TGTGCCGGGACGACCCAACCCTCCTCGGGTAATTCACCCCTCCACTTT. Protein product: CAGTTQPSSGNSPLHF.